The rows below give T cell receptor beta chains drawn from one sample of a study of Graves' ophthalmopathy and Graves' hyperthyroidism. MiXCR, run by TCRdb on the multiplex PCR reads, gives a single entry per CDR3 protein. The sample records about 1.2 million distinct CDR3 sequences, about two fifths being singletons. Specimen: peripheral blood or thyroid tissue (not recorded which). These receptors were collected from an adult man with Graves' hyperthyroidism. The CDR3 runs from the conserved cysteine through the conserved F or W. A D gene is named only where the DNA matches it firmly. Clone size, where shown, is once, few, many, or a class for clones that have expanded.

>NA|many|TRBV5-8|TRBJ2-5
CASSSSLQETQYF
TGTGCCAGCAGCTCGAGTCTCCAAGAGACCCAGTACTTC
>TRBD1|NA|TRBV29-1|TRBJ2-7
CSVETGQGQSWYEQYF
TGCAGCGTTGAAACCGGACAGGGCCAAAGTTGGTACGAGCAGTACTTC
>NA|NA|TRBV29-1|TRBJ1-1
CSSTLTEAFF
TGCAGCTCCACTCTCACTGAAGCTTTCTTT
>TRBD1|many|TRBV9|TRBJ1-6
CASTEGQGDSPLHF
TGTGCCAGCACCGAAGGACAGGGAGATTCACCCCTCCACTTT
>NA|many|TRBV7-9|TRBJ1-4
CASSSRSGSEKLFF
TGTGCCAGCAGCTCGAGATCCGGGAGTGAAAAACTGTTTTTT
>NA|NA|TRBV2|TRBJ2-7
CASSEAFSDGSSYEQYF
TGTGCCAGCAGTGAAGCGTTCTCGGATGGAAGCTCCTACGAGCAGTACTTC
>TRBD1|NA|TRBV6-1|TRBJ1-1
CASSGDRGWTEAFF
TGTGCCAGCAGTGGGGACAGGGGATGGACTGAAGCTTTCTTT
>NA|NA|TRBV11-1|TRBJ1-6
CASSVSTGPLHF
TGTGCCAGCAGCGTATCTACTGGGCCCCTCCACTTT
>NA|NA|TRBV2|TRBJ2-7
CAWIDSGYEQYF
TGTGCCTGGATTGACTCGGGTTACGAGCAGTACTTC
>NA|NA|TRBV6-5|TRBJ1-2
CASSPTGRIANYGYTF
TGTGCCAGCAGTCCCACGGGACGGATCGCTAACTATGGCTACACCTTC
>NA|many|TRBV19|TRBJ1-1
CASRFGSNTEAFF
TGTGCCAGTAGATTCGGGAGTAACACTGAAGCTTTCTTT
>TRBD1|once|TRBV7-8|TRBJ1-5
CASSRTGGAGQPQHF
TGTGCCAGCAGCCGAACAGGGGGCGCGGGTCAGCCCCAGCATTTT
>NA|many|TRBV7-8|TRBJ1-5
CASSLVPEGQPQHF
TGTGCCAGCAGCTTAGTCCCGGAGGGGCAGCCCCAGCATTTT
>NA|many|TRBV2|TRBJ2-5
CASRRAETQETQYF
TGTGCCAGCAGGAGGGCAGAGACCCAAGAGACCCAGTACTTC
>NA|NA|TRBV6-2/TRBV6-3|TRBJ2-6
CASIQPRAPGANVLTF
TGTGCCAGCATCCAACCCCGGGCTCCTGGGGCCAACGTCCTGACTTTC
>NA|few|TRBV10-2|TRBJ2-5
CASKGAGQETQYF
TGCGCCAGCAAAGGGGCCGGGCAAGAGACCCAGTACTTC
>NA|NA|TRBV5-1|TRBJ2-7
CASSLQGDHTDTQYF
TGCGCCAGCAGCCTTCAGGGAGATCACACAGATACGCAGTACTTC
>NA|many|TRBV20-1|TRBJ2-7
CSARPVQVGNEQYF
TGCAGTGCTAGGCCTGTACAGGTGGGCAACGAGCAGTACTTC
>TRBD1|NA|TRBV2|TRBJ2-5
CASSGDRGEKTQYF
TGTGCCAGCAGTGGGGACAGGGGGGAAAAGACCCAGTACTTC
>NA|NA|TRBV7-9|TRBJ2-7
CASSPGGAENIQYF
TGTGCCAGCAGCCCGGGCGGGGCAGAAAACATTCAGTATTTC
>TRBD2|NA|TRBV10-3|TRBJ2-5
CATLGLAGRQETQYF
TGTGCCACCCTGGGACTAGCGGGAAGACAAGAGACCCAGTACTTC
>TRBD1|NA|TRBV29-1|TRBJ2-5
CSVDKTGGETQYF
TGCAGCGTTGATAAGACAGGGGGAGAGACCCAGTACTTC
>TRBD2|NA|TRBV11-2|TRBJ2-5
CASSPVAGEETQYF
TGTGCCAGCAGCCCAGTAGCGGGAGAGGAGACCCAGTACTTC
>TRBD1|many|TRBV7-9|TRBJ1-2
CASSPTTGTGVYGYTF
TGTGCCAGCAGCCCTACCACCGGGACAGGGGTCTATGGCTACACCTTC
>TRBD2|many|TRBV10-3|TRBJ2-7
CAISEGLAGAGYEQYF
TGTGCCATCAGTGAGGGACTAGCGGGAGCGGGGTACGAGCAGTACTTC
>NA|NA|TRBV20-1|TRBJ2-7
CSGAGHNDYEQYF
TGCAGTGGGGCGGGACACAACGACTACGAGCAGTACTTC
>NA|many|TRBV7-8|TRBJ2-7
CASSSPSLSYEQYF
TGTGCCAGCAGCTCACCTAGTCTCTCCTACGAGCAGTACTTC
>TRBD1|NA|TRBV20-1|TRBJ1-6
CSATGTGLSPLHF
TGCAGTGCTACCGGGACAGGGCTTTCACCCCTCCACTTT
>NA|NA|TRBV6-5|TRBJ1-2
CASKSFSGRAGYTF
TGTGCCAGCAAATCCTTTAGCGGGAGGGCCGGCTACACCTTC
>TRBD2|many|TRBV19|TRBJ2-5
CASSIAGGETQYF
TGTGCCAGTAGTATTGCGGGGGGTGAGACCCAGTACTTC